The present TCR beta chain was sequenced within a study of cytomegalovirus exposure and HLA in healthy donors. Study results and caveats: The study had only CMV serostatus as immune exposure information. Indistinguishability led to the exclusion of some V segments, TRBV6-2 and TRBV6-3 included.

Germline V gives CDR1 SGDLS, CDR2 YYNGEE. CDR3 length equals 18 residues. The V end was cut by 0 bases, the J end by 3 bases, with 22 bases between. PCR was performed using 60 Vbeta and 13 Jbeta primers. Measured with immunoSEQ multiplex PCR; TCRdb has only the in-frame clones, and not every one. The table lists approximately 300,000 clones, around four fifths of them singletons. As regards this clone: Its antigen is still unknown.

This clonotype was sampled from a woman aged 40 to 50 in good health and CMV-seropositive. The sample was PBMCs. The genes are TRBV9 and TRBJ2-7, with a weak D call TRBD1 (5 bases). CDR3 in DNA: TGTGCCAGCAGCGTAGGGGCCAGACCTAGGGGTGATGACTACGAGCAGTACTTC. Amino acids: CASSVGARPRGDDYEQYF.